The entry below describes one T cell receptor beta chain. These data belong to a study of blood T cell repertoires in COVID-19. The overall study: Sample material is recorded as cDNA or gDNA derived from T cells, B-cell-depleted T cells, or PBMCs.

V was pared by 0 bases and J by 10 bases, with 17 bases between. The CDR3 contains 15 residues. Germline V gene lookup returns CDR1 LGHDT and CDR2 YNNKEL (reference sequence). The method was immunoSEQ multiplex PCR; TCRdb's version includes in-frame clones alone and lacks a portion of them. Of around 230,000 clones in the sample, around 85% are singletons; the top ten hold roughly 8%. This sequence joins TRBV3-1 (or the pseudogene TRBV3-2) and TRBJ2-3; tentatively, D is TRBD2 (6 bases). The sequencing input was peripheral blood. The TCR was taken from an elderly woman with acute or convalescent COVID-19. In DNA form, the CDR3 reads TGTGCCAGCAGCCAAGAATCCGATCCCGGGGGAGCGCAGTATTTT. Amino acid sequence: CASSQESDPGGAQYF.